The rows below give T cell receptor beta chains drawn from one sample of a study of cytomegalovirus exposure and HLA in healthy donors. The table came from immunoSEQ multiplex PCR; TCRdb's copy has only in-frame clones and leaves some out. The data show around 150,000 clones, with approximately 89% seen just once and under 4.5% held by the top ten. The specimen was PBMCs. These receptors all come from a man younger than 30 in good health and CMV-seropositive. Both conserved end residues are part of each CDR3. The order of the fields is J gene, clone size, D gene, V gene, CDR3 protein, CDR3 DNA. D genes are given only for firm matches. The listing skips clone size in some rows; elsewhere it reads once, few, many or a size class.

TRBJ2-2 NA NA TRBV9 CASSVVARSWYTGELFF TGTGCCAGCAGCGTAGTGGCGAGGAGCTGGTACACCGGGGAGCTGTTTTTT
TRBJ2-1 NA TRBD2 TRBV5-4 CASSLDLAGVEQFF TGTGCCAGCAGCTTGGACCTAGCGGGAGTTGAGCAGTTCTTC
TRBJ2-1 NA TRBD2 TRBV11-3 CASSLRLAGAHEQFF TGTGCCAGCAGCTTACGACTAGCGGGAGCCCATGAGCAGTTCTTC
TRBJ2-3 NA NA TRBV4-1 CASSRMVRESTDTQYF TGCGCCAGCAGCCGTATGGTGAGGGAGAGCACAGATACGCAGTATTTT
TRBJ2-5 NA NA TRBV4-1 CASRPRGEETQYF TGCGCCAGCAGACCGAGAGGTGAAGAGACCCAGTACTTC
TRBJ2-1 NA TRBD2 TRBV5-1 CASSLAGTSRYNEQFF TGCGCCAGCAGCTTGGCCGGGACTAGTCGATACAATGAGCAGTTCTTC
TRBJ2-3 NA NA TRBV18 CASSLGHTDTQYF TGTGCCAGCTCATTGGGACATACAGATACGCAGTATTTT
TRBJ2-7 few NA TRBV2 CASSERDYEQYF TGTGCCAGCAGTGAACGAGATTACGAGCAGTACTTC
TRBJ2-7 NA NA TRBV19 CASSEDRAYEQYF TGTGCCAGTAGTGAGGACAGAGCCTACGAGCAGTACTTC
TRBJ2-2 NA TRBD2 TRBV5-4 CASRDSGRAGYTGELFF TGTGCCAGCAGAGACAGCGGGAGGGCCGGGTATACCGGGGAGCTGTTTTTT
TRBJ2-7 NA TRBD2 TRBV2 CASSEGTSGLQQYF TGTGCCAGCAGTGAAGGGACTAGCGGACTACAGCAGTACTTC
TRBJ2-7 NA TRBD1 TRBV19 CASSMSTGGPYEQYF TGTGCCAGTAGTATGTCAACAGGGGGCCCCTACGAGCAGTACTTC
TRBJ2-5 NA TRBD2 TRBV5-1 CASSMGTSGAETQYF TGCGCCAGCAGCATGGGGACTAGCGGTGCCGAGACCCAGTACTTC
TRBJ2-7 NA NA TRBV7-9 CASSFDRFYEQYF TGTGCCAGCAGCTTCGACAGGTTCTACGAGCAGTACTTC
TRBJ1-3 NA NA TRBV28 CASSLRWQASGNTIYF TGTGCCAGCAGTTTAAGGTGGCAGGCCTCTGGAAACACCATATATTTT
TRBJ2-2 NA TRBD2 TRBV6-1 CASRRLAGSTGELFF TGTGCCAGCAGGAGACTAGCGGGTTCCACCGGGGAGCTGTTTTTT
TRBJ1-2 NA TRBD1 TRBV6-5 CASRPGQAYGYTF TGTGCCAGCAGACCCGGACAGGCGTATGGCTACACCTTC
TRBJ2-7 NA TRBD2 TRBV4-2 CASSQEGLAGGYEQYF TGTGCCAGCAGCCAAGAGGGGCTAGCGGGAGGCTACGAGCAGTACTTC
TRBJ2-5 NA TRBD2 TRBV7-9 CASSLATSGSETQYF TGTGCCAGCAGCTTAGCGACTAGCGGGAGTGAGACCCAGTACTTC
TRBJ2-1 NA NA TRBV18 CASSPKGGGEQFF TGTGCCAGCTCACCAAAGGGGGGGGGTGAGCAGTTCTTC
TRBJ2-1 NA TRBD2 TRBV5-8 CASSWGLAGNNEQFF TGTGCCAGCAGCTGGGGGCTAGCGGGAAACAATGAGCAGTTCTTC
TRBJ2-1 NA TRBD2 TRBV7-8 CASSLDIRAGGIYNEQFF TGTGCCAGCAGCTTAGATATAAGGGCGGGAGGCATCTACAATGAGCAGTTCTTC
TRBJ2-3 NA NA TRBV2 CASSEGRITDTQYF TGTGCCAGCAGTGAGGGCAGGATTACAGATACGCAGTATTTT
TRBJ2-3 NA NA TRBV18 CASSPPSRQEDTQYF TGTGCCAGCTCACCCCCGAGCAGGCAGGAAGATACGCAGTATTTT
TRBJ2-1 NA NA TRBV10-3 CAISESPNSYNEQFF TGTGCCATCAGTGAGTCGCCTAACTCCTACAATGAGCAGTTCTTC
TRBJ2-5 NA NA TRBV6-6 CASINRQGLGGETQYF TGTGCCAGCATTAACCGACAGGGCTTGGGGGGAGAGACCCAGTACTTC
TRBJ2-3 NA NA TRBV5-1 CASSSSGDRTDTQYF TGCGCCAGCAGCTCGAGCGGAGATCGCACAGATACGCAGTATTTT